The 4 T cell receptor beta chains below all came from one sample that was sequenced in a study of cytomegalovirus exposure and HLA in healthy donors (dated by TCRdb to about 2017). The library was made by the immunoSEQ multiplex PCR assay. The multiplex PCR relied on a mix of 60 forward primers for TCR Vbeta segments and 13 reverse primers for TCR Jbeta segments. TCRdb's version of the immuneACCESS table is confined to in-frame rearrangements and falls short of the full clone set. An unresolved V gene accounts for under half of the shortfall where checked; the remainder is of unknown origin. This sample gives approximately 100,000 clones in total; 76% of them show up just once. 3.5% to 4% of the sample rests with the top ten. Sequencing was carried out using PBMCs. These receptors were obtained from a woman aged 45-65 years in good health and CMV-seropositive.

The CDR3 protein is CASSPYRDFPEAFF. The CDR3 DNA sequence: TGTGCCAGCAGCCCCTATCGGGACTTCCCTGAAGCTTTCTTT. The chain carries TRBV7-3 and TRBJ1-1, with TRBD1 as a possible D gene (5 bases). CDR1 and CDR2 from the germline V gene are SGHTA and FQGTGA. This CDR3 comprises 14 residues. The V and J ends lost 5 bases and 6 bases respectively, with 16 bases between them.

The chain recombines TRBV20-1 with TRBJ2-1; D remains ambiguous. Trimming left V 2 bases short and J 4 bases short, with 3 bases between. Germline CDR1 DFQATT, CDR2 SNEGSKA (reference sequence). This CDR3 is built from 11 residues. This chain's CDR3 is CSARLYNEQFF. The CDR3 nucleotides are TGCAGTGCTAGACTTTACAATGAGCAGTTCTTC.

This rearrangement joins TRBV18 to TRBJ2-2; D is possibly TRBD1 (6 bases). V was trimmed by 3 bases and J by 5 bases, leaving 7 bases between them. This CDR3 comprises 13 residues. From germline, CDR1 is KGHSH and CDR2 LQKENI. The CDR3: CASSPDRTGELFF. CDR3 coding DNA: TGTGCCAGCTCACCCGACAGGACCGGGGAGCTGTTTTTT.

The gene calls are TRBV29-1 and TRBJ2-7; 7 nucleotides match TRBD1. In germline, CDR1 is SQVTM, CDR2 ANQGSEA. V lost 6 bases to trimming and J lost 2 bases; unmatched junction nucleotides: 10. This CDR3 has 14 amino acids. CDR3 DNA: TGCAGCGTCCGAGGGACAGTAAGTACCTACGAGCAGTACTTC. Its protein is CSVRGTVSTYEQYF.